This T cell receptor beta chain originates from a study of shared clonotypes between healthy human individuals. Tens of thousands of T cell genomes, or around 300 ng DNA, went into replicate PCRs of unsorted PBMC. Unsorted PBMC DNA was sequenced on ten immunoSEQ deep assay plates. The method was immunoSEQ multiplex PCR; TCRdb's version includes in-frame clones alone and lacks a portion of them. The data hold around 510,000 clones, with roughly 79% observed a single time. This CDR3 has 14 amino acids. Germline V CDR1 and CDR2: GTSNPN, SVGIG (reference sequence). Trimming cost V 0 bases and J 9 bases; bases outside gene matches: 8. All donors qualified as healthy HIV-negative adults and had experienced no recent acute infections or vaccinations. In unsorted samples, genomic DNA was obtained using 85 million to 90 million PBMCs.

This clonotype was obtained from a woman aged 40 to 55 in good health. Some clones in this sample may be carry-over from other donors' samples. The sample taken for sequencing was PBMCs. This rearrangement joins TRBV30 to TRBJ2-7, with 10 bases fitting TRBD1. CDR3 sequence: CAWSVGTGEWRQYF. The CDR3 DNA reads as TGTGCCTGGAGTGTAGGGACAGGGGAATGGCGGCAGTACTTC. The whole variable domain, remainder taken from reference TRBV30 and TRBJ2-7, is SQTIHQWPATLVQPVGSPLSLECTVEGTSNPNLYWYRQAAGRGLQLLFYSVGIGQISSEVPQNLSASRPQDRQFILSSKKLLLSDSGFYLCAWSVGTGEWRQYFGPGTRLTVT.